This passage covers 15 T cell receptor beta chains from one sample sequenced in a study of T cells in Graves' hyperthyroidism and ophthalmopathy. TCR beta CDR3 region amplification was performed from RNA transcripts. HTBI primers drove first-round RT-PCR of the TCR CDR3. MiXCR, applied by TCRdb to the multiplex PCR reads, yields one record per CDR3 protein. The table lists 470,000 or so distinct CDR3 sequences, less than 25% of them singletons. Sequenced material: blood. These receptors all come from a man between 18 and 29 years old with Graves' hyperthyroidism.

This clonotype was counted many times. The CDR3 bases are TGTGCCACCCGGCGTTATGGGGACGATCAGCCCCAGCATTTT. It codes for CATRRYGDDQPQHF. The chain recombines TRBV10-3 with TRBJ1-5; possibly TRBD1 for D (5 bases). V gave up 10 bases and J gave up 5 bases, with 18 bases separating them. This CDR3 is 14 amino acids long. Germline lookup yields CDR1 ENHRY and CDR2 SYGVKD.

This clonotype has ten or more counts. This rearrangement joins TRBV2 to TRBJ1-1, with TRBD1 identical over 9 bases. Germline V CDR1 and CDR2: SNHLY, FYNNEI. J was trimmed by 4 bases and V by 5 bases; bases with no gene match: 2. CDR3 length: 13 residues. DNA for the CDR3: TGTGCCAGCAGTAGGGGACAGGGCACTGAAGCTTTCTTT. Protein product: CASSRGQGTEAFF.

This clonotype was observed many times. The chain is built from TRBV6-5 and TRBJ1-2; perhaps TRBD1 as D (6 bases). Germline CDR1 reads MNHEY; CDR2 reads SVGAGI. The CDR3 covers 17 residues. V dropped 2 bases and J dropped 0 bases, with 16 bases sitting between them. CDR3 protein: CASSYTPGTPTNYGYTF. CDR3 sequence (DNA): TGTGCCAGCAGTTACACGCCCGGGACACCTACTAACTATGGCTACACCTTC.

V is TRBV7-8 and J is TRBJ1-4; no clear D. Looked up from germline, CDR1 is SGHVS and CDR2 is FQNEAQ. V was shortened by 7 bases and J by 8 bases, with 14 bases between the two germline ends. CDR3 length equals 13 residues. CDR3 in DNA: TGTGCCAGCACCCTAAGGGTGCGGGAAAAACTGTTTTTT. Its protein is CASTLRVREKLFF.

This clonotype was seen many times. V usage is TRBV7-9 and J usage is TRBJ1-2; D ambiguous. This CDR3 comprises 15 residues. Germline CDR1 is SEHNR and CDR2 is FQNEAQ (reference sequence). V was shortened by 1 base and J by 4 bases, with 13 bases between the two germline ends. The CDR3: CASSLGIGLGYGYTF. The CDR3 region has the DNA TGTGCCAGCAGCTTAGGAATAGGGCTCGGCTATGGCTACACCTTC.

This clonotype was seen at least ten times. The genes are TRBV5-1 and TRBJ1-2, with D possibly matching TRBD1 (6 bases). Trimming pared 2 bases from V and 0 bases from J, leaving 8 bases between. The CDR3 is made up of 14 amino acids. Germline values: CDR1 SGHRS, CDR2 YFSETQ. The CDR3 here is CASSFPGANYGYTF. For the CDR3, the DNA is TGCGCCAGCAGCTTCCCAGGGGCTAACTATGGCTACACCTTC. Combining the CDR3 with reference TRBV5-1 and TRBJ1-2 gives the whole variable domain KAGVTQTPRYLIKTRGQQVTLSCSPISGHRSVSWYQQTPGQGLQFLFEYFSETQRNKGNFPGRFSGRQFSNSRSEMNVSTLELGDSALYLCASSFPGANYGYTFGSGTRLTVV.

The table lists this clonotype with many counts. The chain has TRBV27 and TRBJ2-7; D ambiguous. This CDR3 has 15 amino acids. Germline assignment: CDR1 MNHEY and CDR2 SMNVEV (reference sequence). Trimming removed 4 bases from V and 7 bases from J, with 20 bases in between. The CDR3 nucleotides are TGTGCCAGCAGTTCCGCCCCGGGCTCTATGTGGGAGCAGTACTTC. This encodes CASSSAPGSMWEQYF.

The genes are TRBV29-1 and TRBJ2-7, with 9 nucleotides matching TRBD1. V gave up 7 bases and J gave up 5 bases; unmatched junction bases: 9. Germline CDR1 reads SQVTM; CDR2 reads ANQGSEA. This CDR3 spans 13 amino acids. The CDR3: CSARTGVLDEQYF. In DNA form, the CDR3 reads TGCAGCGCCCGGACAGGGGTATTGGACGAGCAGTACTTC.

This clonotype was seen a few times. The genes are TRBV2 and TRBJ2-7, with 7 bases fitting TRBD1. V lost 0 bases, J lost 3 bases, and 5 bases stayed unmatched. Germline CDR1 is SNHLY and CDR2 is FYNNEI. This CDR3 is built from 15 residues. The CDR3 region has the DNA TGTGCCAGCAGTGAAGCTATGGGGACAGTCTACGAGCAGTACTTC. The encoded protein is CASSEAMGTVYEQYF.

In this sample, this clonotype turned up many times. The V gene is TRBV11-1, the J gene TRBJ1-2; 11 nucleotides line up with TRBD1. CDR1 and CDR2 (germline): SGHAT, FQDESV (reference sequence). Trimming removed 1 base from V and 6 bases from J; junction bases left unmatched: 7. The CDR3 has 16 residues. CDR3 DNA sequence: TGTGCCAGCAGCTTAGACGCGGACAGGGGGCTACATGGCTACACCTTC. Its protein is CASSLDADRGLHGYTF.

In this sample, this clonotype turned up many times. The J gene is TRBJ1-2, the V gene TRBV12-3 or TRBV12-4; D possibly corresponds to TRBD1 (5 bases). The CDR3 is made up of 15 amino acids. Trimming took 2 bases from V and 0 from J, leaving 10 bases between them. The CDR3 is CASSLSWDANYGYTF. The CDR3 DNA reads TGTGCCAGCAGTTTATCGTGGGACGCTAACTATGGCTACACCTTC.

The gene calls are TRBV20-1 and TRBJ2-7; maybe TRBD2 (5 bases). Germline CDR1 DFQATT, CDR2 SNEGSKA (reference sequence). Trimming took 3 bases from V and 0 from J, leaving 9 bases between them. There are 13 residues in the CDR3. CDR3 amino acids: CSARLGSSYEQYF. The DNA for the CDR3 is TGCAGTGCTAGGTTGGGGAGCTCCTACGAGCAGTACTTC.

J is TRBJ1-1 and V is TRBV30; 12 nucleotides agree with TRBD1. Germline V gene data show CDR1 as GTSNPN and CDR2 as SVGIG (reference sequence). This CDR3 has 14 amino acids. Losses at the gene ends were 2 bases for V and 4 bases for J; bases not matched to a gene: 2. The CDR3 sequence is CAWSSGQGATEAFF. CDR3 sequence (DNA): TGTGCCTGGAGTTCGGGACAGGGGGCCACTGAAGCTTTCTTT.

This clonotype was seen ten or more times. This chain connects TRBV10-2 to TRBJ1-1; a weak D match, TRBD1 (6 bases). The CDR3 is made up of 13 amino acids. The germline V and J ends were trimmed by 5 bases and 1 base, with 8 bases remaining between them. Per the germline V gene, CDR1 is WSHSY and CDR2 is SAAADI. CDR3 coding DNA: TGCGCCAGCAGTAAGACAGGGAACACTGAAGCTTTCTTT. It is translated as CASSKTGNTEAFF.

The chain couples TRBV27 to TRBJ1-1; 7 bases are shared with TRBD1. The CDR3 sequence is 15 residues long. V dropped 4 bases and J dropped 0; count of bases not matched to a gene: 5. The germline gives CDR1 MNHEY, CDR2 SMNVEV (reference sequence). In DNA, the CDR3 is TGTGCCAGCAGTTCCTCCGGGACAGTGAACACTGAAGCTTTCTTT. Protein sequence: CASSSSGTVNTEAFF.